This T cell receptor beta chain derives from a study of T cell responses to AZD1222 COVID-19 vaccine. Regarding the study as a whole: Only a handful of AZD1222 recipients, more than 5 in all, had baseline seropositivity.

About this clone itself: Its antigen is unidentified.

Assay used: immunoSEQ multiplex PCR; TCRdb lists only in-frame clones, some missing. The repertoire holds about 180,000 clones, with about 86% as singletons. The CDR3 totals 16 residues. The V segment lost 4 bases and the J segment 8 bases; nucleotides outside the gene matches: 16. The germline V gene encodes CDR1 SGHRS and CDR2 YFSETQ. This sequence joins TRBV5-1 and TRBJ1-2, with 8 bases identical to TRBD1. This sequence originates from an adult in good health. This specimen was peripheral blood, taken on day 0 of AZD1222 vaccination. CDR3 residues: CASSLSPGTGPGGYTF. DNA of the CDR3: TGCGCCAGCAGCCTGAGCCCGGGGACAGGCCCAGGGGGCTACACCTTC.